Described below is a single TCR beta chain sequence and its context. The sample comes from a study of control samples from healthy donors and cancer patients. Germline CDR1 is KGHDR and CDR2 is SFDVKD. The CDR3 consists of 13 residues. The germline V and J ends were trimmed by 4 bases and 0 bases, with 3 bases remaining between them. Sequenced by immunoSEQ multiplex PCR; TCRdb stores in-frame clones only, minus some. The table includes tens of thousands of clones, more than 80% detected once. The origin of this receptor is a man aged 25 to 40 with colorectal cancer. J is TRBJ2-4 and V is TRBV24-1; no firm D call. The sequenced material came from PBMCs. The CDR3 region has the DNA TGTGCCACCAGTGACTTAGCCAAAAACATTCAGTACTTC. It yields the protein CATSDLAKNIQYF.